The next 31 T cell receptor beta chains were all read from a single sample in a study of blood T cell repertoires in COVID-19. Repertoires were generated with immunoSEQ multiplex PCR, while TCRdb's copy carries only in-frame clones and drops some. The table has 150,000 or so clones, about three quarters seen once. Sequenced material: PBMCs or T cells enriched from blood (not recorded which). All receptors derive from a woman between 45 and 65 years old who had recovered from COVID-19.

The gene calls are TRBV3-1 (or the pseudogene TRBV3-2) and TRBJ1-2, with D unclear. Trimming took 3 bases from V and 8 from J, leaving 10 bases between them. This CDR3 contains 12 residues. The germline gives CDR1 LGHDT, CDR2 YNNKEL (reference sequence). In nucleotides, the CDR3 is TGTGCCAGCAGCCAGGGCCTAATAGGCTACACCTTC. Translated, it gives CASSQGLIGYTF.

The chain recombines TRBV6-5 with TRBJ1-2; D unclear. CDR3 length equals 15 residues. From germline, CDR1 is MNHEY and CDR2 SVGAGI. The germline V and J ends were trimmed by 2 bases and 6 bases, with 16 bases remaining between them. CDR3 coding DNA: TGTGCCAGCAGTTACGCGGACCGGCCCGGGAATGGCTACACCTTC. It is translated as CASSYADRPGNGYTF.

The J gene is TRBJ2-3, the V gene TRBV7-9; 8 bases are a match to TRBD1. Germline V gene data show CDR1 as SEHNR and CDR2 as FQNEAQ (reference sequence). Trimming removed 5 bases from V and 2 bases from J; junction bases left unmatched: 3. The CDR3 sequence is 14 residues long. The chain's CDR3 is CASSPDRVTDTQYF. The DNA for the CDR3 is TGTGCCAGCAGCCCGGACAGGGTCACAGATACGCAGTATTTT.

V usage is TRBV11-2 and J usage is TRBJ1-4, with 8 bases matching TRBD1. V lost 5 bases, J lost 7 bases, and 3 bases stayed unmatched. Germline CDR1 and CDR2: SGHAT and FQNNGV. CDR3 length equals 13 residues. CDR3 protein: CASSTDRGEKLFF. The CDR3 DNA is TGTGCCAGCAGCACCGACAGGGGTGAAAAACTGTTTTTT.

V is TRBV6-6 and J is TRBJ2-7; the D gene is possibly TRBD1 (6 bases). CDR3 length: 13 residues. Deletions cut 5 bases from V and 3 bases from J, with 11 bases between. From germline, CDR1 is MNHNY and CDR2 SVGAGI (reference sequence). In DNA form, the CDR3 reads TGTGCCAGCAGTCAGGGGCACCGCTACGAGCAGTACTTC. Translating gives CASSQGHRYEQYF.

Of note for this clone: At one of its ends the junction is not consistent with the germline gene, which may arise from a read error. The chain is built from TRBV7-9 and TRBJ1-2, with 9 bases identical to TRBD1. The CDR3 loop spans 14 amino acids. The germline gives CDR1 SEHNR, CDR2 FQNEAQ (reference sequence). The CDR3 sequence is CAGSLGQGSSGYTF. The CDR3 nucleotides read TGTGCCGGCAGCTTAGGACAGGGGAGTAGTGGCTACACCTTC. Filled out from reference TRBV7-9 and TRBJ1-2, the complete variable domain reads DTGVSQNPRHKITKRGQNVTFRCDPISEHNRLYWYRQTLGQGPEFLTYFQNEAQLEKSRLLSDRFSAERPKGSFSTLEIQRTEQGDSAMYLCAGSLGQGSSGYTFGSGTRLTVV.

V usage is TRBV6-1 and J usage is TRBJ1-5, with D unclear. Germline V gene lookup returns CDR1 MNHNS and CDR2 SASEGT. The V end lost 3 bases, the J end lost 1 base, and 10 bases lay between the germline ends. There are 15 residues in the CDR3. The CDR3 sequence is CASSERRVSNQPQHF. In nucleotides, the CDR3 is TGTGCCAGCAGTGAGAGGAGGGTCAGCAATCAGCCCCAGCATTTT.

The rearrangement links TRBV11-3 to TRBJ1-2; 8 nucleotides align to TRBD1. J lost 7 bases, V lost 5 bases, and 9 bases had no gene match. CDR3 size: 14 residues. The germline gives CDR1 SGHNT, CDR2 YENEEA. CDR3 residues: CASSAAGGAGGYTF. The CDR3 DNA is TGTGCCAGCAGCGCGGCAGGGGGCGCAGGTGGCTACACCTTC.

This clone occurred a few times. The rearrangement joins TRBV11-3 to TRBJ1-6; D uncertain. CDR1 and CDR2 (germline): SGHNT, YENEEA. V gave up 7 bases and J gave up 0 bases, with 7 bases separating them. This CDR3 contains 14 residues. CDR3 DNA sequence: TGTGCCAGCACCCCGGGCTCCTATAATTCACCCCTCCACTTT. It is translated as CASTPGSYNSPLHF.

The chain recombines TRBV29-1 with TRBJ2-2; TRBD2 aligns across 7 bases. Looked up from germline, CDR1 is SQVTM and CDR2 is ANQGSEA. The CDR3 has 15 amino acids. The J segment lost 2 bases and the V segment lost 4 bases, leaving 7 bases of the junction unmatched. CDR3 sequence: CSVAPGLLNTGELFF. The CDR3 bases are TGCAGCGTTGCCCCGGGACTATTAAACACCGGGGAGCTGTTTTTT.

On this clone itself: Other nucleotide sequences from this sample produce the same CDR3. The chain is built from TRBV9 and TRBJ1-6, with 8 bases matching TRBD1. CDR3 length: 15 amino acids. The V and J ends lost 0 bases and 7 bases, in that order; junction bases with no gene match: 3. Germline V gene data show CDR1 as SGDLS and CDR2 as YYNGEE. The CDR3 is CASSVGTGNNSPLHF. As DNA, the CDR3 is TGTGCCAGCAGCGTAGGGACAGGGAACAATTCACCCCTCCACTTT.

The chain recombines TRBV11-2 with TRBJ2-3; weak D call: TRBD2 (7 bases). The V end was cut by 5 bases, the J end by 5 bases, with 17 bases between. Germline CDR1 reads SGHAT; CDR2 reads FQNNGV. This CDR3 region has 15 residues. CDR3 region: CASSHPGGRGDTQYF. As DNA, the CDR3 is TGTGCCAGCAGCCATCCGGGGGGCCGAGGAGATACGCAGTATTTT.

The chain joins TRBV18 to TRBJ2-5, with TRBD1 matching over 8 bases. The CDR3 sequence is 12 residues long. Germline V gene data show CDR1 as KGHSH and CDR2 as LQKENI. The ends lost 8 bases at V and 5 bases at J; junction bases unmatched: 4. CDR3 DNA sequence: TGTGCCAGCCGGACAGGGAAGGAGACCCAGTACTTC. The encoded protein is CASRTGKETQYF.

The chain links TRBV13 to TRBJ2-7; tentative D call: TRBD1 (5 bases). V lost 0 bases and J lost 2, with 8 bases in between. Germline V gene data show CDR1 as PRHDT and CDR2 as FYEKMQ (reference sequence). The CDR3 spans 14 residues. The CDR3 protein is CASSLGQDPYEQYF. DNA of the CDR3: TGTGCCAGCAGCTTAGGACAGGACCCCTACGAGCAGTACTTC.

This rearrangement joins TRBV19 to TRBJ2-3, with D tentatively TRBD1 (5 bases). This CDR3 comprises 17 residues. The germline V and J ends were trimmed by 7 bases and 3 bases, with 23 bases remaining between them. Germline loops: CDR1 LNHDA, CDR2 SQIVND (reference sequence). CDR3: CASTPAWGSSGTDTQYF. The DNA for the CDR3 is TGTGCCAGTACCCCAGCGTGGGGCTCCTCGGGTACAGATACGCAGTATTTT.

CDR3 loop: CASGKGGNQPQHF. In nucleotides, the CDR3 is TGTGCCAGCGGGAAAGGGGGTAATCAGCCCCAGCATTTT. The chain is built from TRBV25-1 and TRBJ1-5; possibly TRBD1 for D (6 bases). The germline CDR1 and CDR2 sequences are MGHDK and SYGVNS. The V gene lost 8 bases and the J gene lost 4 bases, with 12 bases spanning the gap. The CDR3 spans 13 residues.

The chain uses TRBV2 and TRBJ1-4, with 11 nucleotides matching TRBD1. Trimming cost V 7 bases and J 7 bases; bases outside gene matches: 8. CDR1 and CDR2 (germline): SNHLY, FYNNEI. The CDR3 length is 15 residues. CDR3 sequence: CASNKPGTGGEKLFF. The DNA for the CDR3 is TGTGCCAGCAACAAACCCGGGACAGGGGGTGAAAAACTGTTTTTT.

This chain links TRBV9 with TRBJ1-4, with 7 bases fitting TRBD1. Germline CDR1 SGDLS, CDR2 YYNGEE. The CDR3 is 14 amino acids. The ends lost 4 bases at V and 7 bases at J; junction bases unmatched: 7. The CDR3 protein is CASSKQGNGEKLFF. CDR3 DNA sequence: TGTGCCAGCAGCAAACAGGGGAATGGTGAAAAACTGTTTTTT.

The rearrangement links TRBV11-2 to TRBJ1-3; 12 bases are shared with TRBD1. CDR1 SGHAT and CDR2 FQNNGV come from the germline V gene. The J segment lost 3 bases and the V segment lost 4 bases, leaving 4 bases of the junction unmatched. There are 16 residues in the CDR3. For the CDR3, the DNA is TGTGCCAGCAGCTCGGGACAGGGGGCGCGTGGAAACACCATATATTTT. It specifies CASSSGQGARGNTIYF.

This clone was counted a few times. J is TRBJ2-1 and V is TRBV6-4; TRBD1 aligns across 11 bases. Germline V gene data show CDR1 as MRHNA and CDR2 as SNTAGT. The V and J ends lost 5 bases and 7 bases, in that order; junction bases with no gene match: 4. The CDR3 consists of 14 residues. CDR3 bases: TGTGCCAGCAGTCCGGGACAGGGGGGGAATGAGCAGTTCTTC. This codes for CASSPGQGGNEQFF.

The V call is TRBV6-2 or TRBV6-3, the J call TRBJ2-1, with 12 bases fitting TRBD2. With V trimmed by 5 bases and J by 9 bases, 8 bases remained unmatched. CDR1 MNHEY and CDR2 SVGEGT come from the germline V gene. This CDR3 has 15 residues. The CDR3 loop is CASSRLAGGQGEQFF. The CDR3 DNA reads as TGTGCCAGCAGTCGGCTAGCGGGGGGGCAGGGTGAGCAGTTCTTC.

The genes are TRBV6-1 and TRBJ2-2, with TRBD2 matching over 11 bases. From germline, CDR1 is MNHNS and CDR2 SASEGT. The CDR3 covers 17 residues. V was clipped by 4 bases and J by 2 bases; unmatched bases: 6. CDR3 sequence reads: CASSVALAGGNTGELFF. In DNA form, the CDR3 reads TGTGCCAGCAGTGTAGCCCTAGCGGGGGGAAACACCGGGGAGCTGTTTTTT.

This clone showed up just a few times. V is TRBV2 and J is TRBJ1-5, with D possibly being TRBD1 (6 bases). Trimming took 6 bases from V and 2 from J, leaving 17 bases between them. The germline gives CDR1 SNHLY, CDR2 FYNNEI. The CDR3 sequence is 16 residues long. In DNA form, the CDR3 reads TGTGCCAGCAGCCGATCAGGGGTACGGGGCAATCAGCCCCAGCATTTT. It codes for CASSRSGVRGNQPQHF.

V gene TRBV5-1 combines with J gene TRBJ2-3; 7 positions agree with TRBD2. The V gene end was trimmed by 3 bases and the J gene end by 3 bases; junction bases not matched to a gene: 13. This CDR3 comprises 17 residues. Germline V gene data show CDR1 as SGHRS and CDR2 as YFSETQ. The CDR3 bases are TGCGCCAGCAGCTCCCAAGAGCGGGGCTATCTTACAGATACGCAGTATTTT. It codes for CASSSQERGYLTDTQYF.

This clone is a singleton in its sample. V gene TRBV5-4 combines with J gene TRBJ1-6; D is uncertain. The CDR3 has 14 residues. Germline assignment: CDR1 SGHNT and CDR2 YYREEE (reference sequence). V was shortened by 4 bases and J by 0 bases, with 5 bases between the two germline ends. The CDR3 sequence is CASSLSSYNSPLHF. The CDR3 coding sequence is TGTGCCAGCAGCCTGAGCTCCTATAATTCACCCCTCCACTTT.

This chain joins TRBV28 and TRBJ1-3; D ambiguous. Germline-derived CDR1 and CDR2 are MDHEN and SYDVKM. The CDR3 is 15 residues long. V was pared by 4 bases and J by 2 bases, with 12 bases between. The CDR3 protein is CASSSHGSTGNTIYF. DNA of the CDR3: TGTGCCAGCAGTTCTCACGGGAGCACTGGAAACACCATATATTTT. Together with reference TRBV28 and TRBJ1-3, the CDR3 gives the full variable domain: DVKVTQSSRYLVKRTGEKVFLECVQDMDHENMFWYRQDPGLGLRLIYFSYDVKMKEKGDIPEGYSVSREKKERFSLILESASTNQTSMYLCASSSHGSTGNTIYFGEGSWLTVV.

The rearrangement joins TRBV27 to TRBJ2-5, with TRBD2 as a possible D gene (5 bases). Trimming pared 8 bases from V and 5 bases from J, leaving 18 bases between. The CDR3 extends over 14 amino acids. Germline loops: CDR1 MNHEY, CDR2 SMNVEV (reference sequence). The CDR3 DNA is TGTGCCAGCCTAGCTTATGGGGAATCGGAGACCCAGTACTTC. This translates into CASLAYGESETQYF.

This chain links TRBV30 with TRBJ2-7; TRBD1 matches 8 bases. This CDR3 contains 13 residues. Germline V lookup: CDR1 GTSNPN, CDR2 SVGIG (reference sequence). The J segment lost 3 bases and the V segment lost 1 base, leaving 2 bases of the junction unmatched. CDR3 in amino acids: CAWSDGQGYEQYF. The CDR3 bases are TGTGCCTGGAGTGACGGACAGGGCTACGAGCAGTACTTC.

The chain is built from TRBV27 and TRBJ1-5; 7 bases align to TRBD1. CDR1 is MNHEY, CDR2 SMNVEV, per germline (reference sequence). V lost 4 bases and J lost 7; bases outside the gene matches: 22. The CDR3 runs 19 residues. The CDR3, as DNA: TGTGCCAGCAGTTCCCTTAAGGTCGCAGGGGGTATGAAGGACCAGCCCCAGCATTTT. Its translation is CASSSLKVAGGMKDQPQHF.

This clone was counted a few times. This rearrangement joins TRBV11-2 to TRBJ2-1; D unresolved. Germline CDR1 reads SGHAT; CDR2 reads FQNNGV. This CDR3 is built from 14 residues. V lost 2 bases and J 5 bases, leaving 10 bases between the germline ends. This CDR3 is CASSLFNKNNEQFF. The DNA for the CDR3 is TGTGCCAGCAGCTTATTTAACAAAAACAATGAGCAGTTCTTC.

The chain joins TRBV30 to TRBJ1-1; 7 nucleotides line up with TRBD1. The CDR3 is 13 amino acids. After removal of 2 bases from V and 13 bases from J, the junction contained 13 bases not matched to a gene. Germline V gene sequence: CDR1 GTSNPN, CDR2 SVGIG (reference sequence). The CDR3 region has the DNA TGTGCCTGGAGTACCACAGGGGTTCGAGGGGGTTTCTTT. This sequence encodes CAWSTTGVRGGFF.